The clone carrying this TCR beta chain occurred many times. RNA transcripts provided the source from which TCR beta CDR3 regions were amplified. The study used the HTBI primer set for a first-round RT-PCR of the TCR CDR3. TCRdb passed the multiplex PCR reads through MiXCR, listing each CDR3 protein once. The repertoire includes about 200,000 distinct CDR3 sequences, around 17% of them detected once, and roughly 55% sits in the top ten. The data are from a study of T cells in Graves' hyperthyroidism and ophthalmopathy. Across the whole study: Pretreatment peripheral blood was obtained at initial diagnosis.

Uncontrolled infection, other autoimmune disease, pregnancy or lactation barred patients from enrollment. Diagnosis rested on symptoms, serum thyroxine and TRAb, thyroid ultrasound, and orbital computed tomography. The CDR3 totals 13 residues. Trimming left V 2 bases short and J 4 bases short, with 8 bases between. Sequencing was carried out using blood. The origin of this receptor is a woman between 45 and 65 years old with Graves' hyperthyroidism. The chain couples TRBV12-3 or TRBV12-4 to TRBJ1-2; D not certain. CDR3 nucleotides: TGTGCCAGCAGTTTACAGAGTACCTATGGCTACACCTTC. This encodes CASSLQSTYGYTF.